One sample yielded the 19 T cell receptor beta chains listed below, sequenced in a study of radiotherapy plus CTLA-4 blockade in lung cancer. TCRdb's table, derived via immunoSEQ multiplex PCR, lists solely in-frame clones and lacks some. The sample includes 43,000 or so clones, approximately 70% of them seen just once. The sample in question was peripheral blood, obtained from a patient treated with radiotherapy plus ipilimumab. The receptors originated from a human donor with non-small cell lung cancer who had a complete response to radiotherapy plus ipilimumab.

This clone was seen a few times. This chain uses TRBV28 with TRBJ2-1; 9 bases are a match to TRBD2. There are 16 residues in the CDR3. After removal of 3 bases from V and 7 bases from J, the junction contained 10 bases not matched to a gene. Germline lookup yields CDR1 MDHEN and CDR2 SYDVKM. CDR3 loop: CASSFPTSGGVNEQFF. CDR3 nucleotide sequence: TGTGCCAGCAGTTTTCCGACTAGCGGAGGGGTGAATGAGCAGTTCTTC.

V and J are TRBV2 and TRBJ2-5; D is perhaps TRBD2 (6 bases). The tail of the sequence fits TRBJ2-7 better, so the J call may be wrong. The germline V gene has CDR1 SNHLY and CDR2 FYNNEI. The CDR3 consists of 15 residues. CDR3 sequence (DNA): TGTGCCAGCCTCTCCCCGGGAGAGGTCTCCTACGAGCAGTACTTC. Translation: CASLSPGEVSYEQYF.

This chain uses TRBV27 with TRBJ2-3, with 9 positions matching TRBD2. Germline CDR1 reads MNHEY; CDR2 reads SMNVEV (reference sequence). This CDR3 is 15 amino acids long. The V gene end was trimmed by 2 bases and the J gene end by 3 bases; junction bases not matched to a gene: 3. The CDR3 region has the DNA TGTGCCAGCAGTTTACTCGGACTAGCGACAGATACGCAGTATTTT. Translation: CASSLLGLATDTQYF.

In its sample, this clone was seen a few times. V and J are TRBV19 and TRBJ1-2; 8 bases are a match to TRBD1. This CDR3 contains 13 residues. The V segment lost 6 bases and the J segment 6 bases; nucleotides outside the gene matches: 6. Germline assignment: CDR1 LNHDA and CDR2 SQIVND (reference sequence). The chain's CDR3 is CASRARGRDGYTF. The CDR3, as DNA: TGTGCCAGTAGAGCCAGGGGGCGGGATGGCTACACCTTC.

The genes are TRBV18 and TRBJ1-2; D remains unclear. This CDR3 has 14 amino acids. Germline V gene lookup returns CDR1 KGHSH and CDR2 LQKENI. V was pared by 3 bases and J by 2 bases, with 10 bases between. The CDR3 is CASSPLGGNYGYTF. In nucleotides, the CDR3 is TGTGCCAGCTCACCGCTCGGCGGGAACTATGGCTACACCTTC.

For this clone: The sample contains more than one DNA sequence encoding this CDR3. V and J are TRBV28 and TRBJ1-5; D unclear. Germline V gene lookup returns CDR1 MDHEN and CDR2 SYDVKM. The CDR3 consists of 12 residues. V was pared by 6 bases and J by 2 bases, with 5 bases between. CDR3 nucleotide sequence: TGTGCCAGCAGCAGTGGCAATCAGCCCCAGCATTTT. Translation: CASSSGNQPQHF. Looking up the rest from reference TRBV28 and TRBJ1-5 gives the full variable domain: DVKVTQSSRYLVKRTGEKVFLECVQDMDHENMFWYRQDPGLGLRLIYFSYDVKMKEKGDIPEGYSVSREKKERFSLILESASTNQTSMYLCASSSGNQPQHFGDGTRLSIL.

V is TRBV9 and J is TRBJ2-3; 10 nucleotides align to TRBD2. V dropped 0 bases and J dropped 5; count of bases not matched to a gene: 15. This CDR3 region has 19 residues. Per germline, CDR1 SGDLS and CDR2 YYNGEE. The CDR3 DNA reads as TGTGCCAGCAGCGTAGCTACCCCAGCGGGGGGGCCCAAACAAGATACGCAGTATTTT. Protein: CASSVATPAGGPKQDTQYF.

Regarding this clone: Other nucleotide sequences from this sample produce the same CDR3. The rearrangement uses TRBV19 and TRBJ1-4; D gene unclear. With 7 bases removed from V and 8 bases from J, the gap between germline ends came to 17 bases. This CDR3 contains 14 residues. Germline V gives CDR1 LNHDA, CDR2 SQIVND (reference sequence). In DNA form, the CDR3 reads TGTGCCAGTAAATCGGTGAGGGCCAAAGAAAAACTGTTTTTT. Its protein product is CASKSVRAKEKLFF. The variable domain in full, with the rest retrieved from reference TRBV19 and TRBJ1-4, is DGGITQSPKYLFRKEGQNVTLSCEQNLNHDAMYWYRQDPGQGLRLIYYSQIVNDFQKGDIAEGYSVSREKKESFPLTVTSAQKNPTAFYLCASKSVRAKEKLFFGSGTQLSVL.

The chain combines TRBV7-3 with TRBJ2-1; tentative D call: TRBD2 (6 bases). The CDR3 runs 14 residues. Trimming took off 2 bases at V and 1 base at J, with 6 bases between the two ends. CDR1 is SGHTA and CDR2 is FQGTGA in the germline V gene. CDR3: CASSLGTSYNEQFF. DNA for the CDR3: TGTGCCAGCAGCTTAGGGACTTCCTACAATGAGCAGTTCTTC.

The chain carries TRBV9 and TRBJ1-5; a weak D match, TRBD1 (6 bases). Trimming cost V 3 bases and J 0 bases, with 10 bases left between them. Germline CDR1 and CDR2: SGDLS and YYNGEE. The CDR3 contains 15 residues. CDR3 residues: CASSGGGYSNQPQHF. The DNA for the CDR3 is TGTGCCAGCAGCGGAGGGGGTTATAGCAATCAGCCCCAGCATTTT.

V usage is TRBV11-2 and J usage is TRBJ2-5, with TRBD1 matching over 10 bases. There are 14 residues in the CDR3. V shed 6 bases, J shed 2 bases, and the junction held 3 bases outside the gene matches. Germline V CDR1 and CDR2: SGHAT, FQNNGV. This chain's CDR3 is CASRPGQGQETQYF. The CDR3 DNA sequence: TGTGCCAGCAGGCCGGGACAGGGGCAAGAGACCCAGTACTTC. The full variable domain, its missing parts supplied by reference TRBV11-2 and TRBJ2-5, is EAGVAQSPRYKIIEKRQSVAFWCNPISGHATLYWYQQILGQGPKLLIQFQNNGVVDDSQLPKDRFSAERLKGVDSTLKIQPAKLEDSAVYLCASRPGQGQETQYFGPGTRLLVL.

The chain recombines TRBV7-2 with TRBJ2-7, with 7 bases identical to TRBD1. The V gene's germline CDR1 is SGHTA and CDR2 FQGNSA. The CDR3 contains 15 residues. The V gene end was trimmed by 5 bases and the J gene end by 0 bases; junction bases not matched to a gene: 7. The CDR3 region is CASSLEQGRSYEQYF. DNA of the CDR3: TGTGCCAGCAGCCTAGAACAGGGGCGCTCCTACGAGCAGTACTTC. Full variable domain (missing parts from reference TRBV7-2 and TRBJ2-7): GAGVSQSPSNKVTEKGKDVELRCDPISGHTALYWYRQSLGQGLEFLIYFQGNSAPDKSGLPSDRFSAERTGGSVSTLTIQRTQQEDSAVYLCASSLEQGRSYEQYFGPGTRLTVT.

This sequence joins TRBV18 and TRBJ2-7, with 10 positions matching TRBD2. CDR1 is KGHSH and CDR2 is LQKENI in the germline V gene. This CDR3 is 15 amino acids long. J was trimmed by 3 bases and V by 2 bases; bases with no gene match: 4. CDR3 sequence reads: CASSPVRTSGYEQYF. The CDR3 DNA is TGTGCCAGCTCACCAGTCCGGACTAGCGGCTACGAGCAGTACTTC.

CDR3 DNA: TGTGCCAGCAGCTTGATTAGCGTCCCCCAAGAGACCCAGTACTTC. Encoded protein: CASSLISVPQETQYF. The V and J genes are TRBV5-5 and TRBJ2-5, with D perhaps TRBD2 (5 bases). V lost 1 base and J 1 base, leaving 11 bases between the germline ends. The CDR3 has 15 residues. Per germline, CDR1 SGHKS and CDR2 YYEKEE (reference sequence).

The chain carries TRBV11-2 and TRBJ2-4, with 9 bases aligning to TRBD1. Unmatched junction bases numbered 6, after V lost 2 bases and J lost 4 bases. Germline values: CDR1 SGHAT, CDR2 FQNNGV. The CDR3 has 16 residues. The CDR3 spells CASSLQQGAGKNIQYF. In DNA, the CDR3 is TGTGCCAGCAGCTTACAACAGGGGGCTGGGAAAAACATTCAGTACTTC.

The rearrangement uses TRBV18 and TRBJ2-7; D is possibly TRBD1 (6 bases). Germline lookup yields CDR1 KGHSH and CDR2 LQKENI. V was cut by 0 bases and J by 2 bases, with 20 bases left in between. This CDR3 is built from 18 residues. The CDR3 sequence is CASSPPIVDRNRPYEQYF. CDR3 in DNA: TGTGCCAGCTCACCACCGATCGTAGACAGGAACCGACCCTACGAGCAGTACTTC.

The chain recombines TRBV6-5 with TRBJ2-5, with 8 nucleotides matching TRBD2. This CDR3 contains 14 residues. CDR1 MNHEY and CDR2 SVGAGI come from the germline V gene. J gave up 4 bases and V 7 bases, and 8 bases lay outside the gene matches. The DNA for the CDR3 is TGTGCCAGCAATACCGGGAGGGCCTCAGAGACCCAGTACTTC. This translates into CASNTGRASETQYF.

V usage is TRBV7-2 and J usage is TRBJ2-7, with 13 bases matching TRBD2. V was clipped by 5 bases and J by 4 bases; unmatched bases: 11. CDR1 is SGHTA and CDR2 is FQGNSA in the germline V gene. The CDR3 is 17 amino acids. The CDR3 DNA is TGTGCCAGCAGCCCCCAAGGGAGACTAGCGGGGGGATACGAGCAGTACTTC. This gives the protein CASSPQGRLAGGYEQYF.

The chain is built from TRBV11-2 and TRBJ1-2; TRBD1 matches 7 bases. Germline CDR1 is SGHAT and CDR2 is FQNNGV. Trimming cost V 1 base and J 2 bases; bases outside gene matches: 1. The CDR3 spans 14 residues. CDR3 in amino acids: CASSLATGNYGYTF. The CDR3 DNA reads as TGTGCCAGCAGCTTAGCGACAGGGAACTATGGCTACACCTTC.